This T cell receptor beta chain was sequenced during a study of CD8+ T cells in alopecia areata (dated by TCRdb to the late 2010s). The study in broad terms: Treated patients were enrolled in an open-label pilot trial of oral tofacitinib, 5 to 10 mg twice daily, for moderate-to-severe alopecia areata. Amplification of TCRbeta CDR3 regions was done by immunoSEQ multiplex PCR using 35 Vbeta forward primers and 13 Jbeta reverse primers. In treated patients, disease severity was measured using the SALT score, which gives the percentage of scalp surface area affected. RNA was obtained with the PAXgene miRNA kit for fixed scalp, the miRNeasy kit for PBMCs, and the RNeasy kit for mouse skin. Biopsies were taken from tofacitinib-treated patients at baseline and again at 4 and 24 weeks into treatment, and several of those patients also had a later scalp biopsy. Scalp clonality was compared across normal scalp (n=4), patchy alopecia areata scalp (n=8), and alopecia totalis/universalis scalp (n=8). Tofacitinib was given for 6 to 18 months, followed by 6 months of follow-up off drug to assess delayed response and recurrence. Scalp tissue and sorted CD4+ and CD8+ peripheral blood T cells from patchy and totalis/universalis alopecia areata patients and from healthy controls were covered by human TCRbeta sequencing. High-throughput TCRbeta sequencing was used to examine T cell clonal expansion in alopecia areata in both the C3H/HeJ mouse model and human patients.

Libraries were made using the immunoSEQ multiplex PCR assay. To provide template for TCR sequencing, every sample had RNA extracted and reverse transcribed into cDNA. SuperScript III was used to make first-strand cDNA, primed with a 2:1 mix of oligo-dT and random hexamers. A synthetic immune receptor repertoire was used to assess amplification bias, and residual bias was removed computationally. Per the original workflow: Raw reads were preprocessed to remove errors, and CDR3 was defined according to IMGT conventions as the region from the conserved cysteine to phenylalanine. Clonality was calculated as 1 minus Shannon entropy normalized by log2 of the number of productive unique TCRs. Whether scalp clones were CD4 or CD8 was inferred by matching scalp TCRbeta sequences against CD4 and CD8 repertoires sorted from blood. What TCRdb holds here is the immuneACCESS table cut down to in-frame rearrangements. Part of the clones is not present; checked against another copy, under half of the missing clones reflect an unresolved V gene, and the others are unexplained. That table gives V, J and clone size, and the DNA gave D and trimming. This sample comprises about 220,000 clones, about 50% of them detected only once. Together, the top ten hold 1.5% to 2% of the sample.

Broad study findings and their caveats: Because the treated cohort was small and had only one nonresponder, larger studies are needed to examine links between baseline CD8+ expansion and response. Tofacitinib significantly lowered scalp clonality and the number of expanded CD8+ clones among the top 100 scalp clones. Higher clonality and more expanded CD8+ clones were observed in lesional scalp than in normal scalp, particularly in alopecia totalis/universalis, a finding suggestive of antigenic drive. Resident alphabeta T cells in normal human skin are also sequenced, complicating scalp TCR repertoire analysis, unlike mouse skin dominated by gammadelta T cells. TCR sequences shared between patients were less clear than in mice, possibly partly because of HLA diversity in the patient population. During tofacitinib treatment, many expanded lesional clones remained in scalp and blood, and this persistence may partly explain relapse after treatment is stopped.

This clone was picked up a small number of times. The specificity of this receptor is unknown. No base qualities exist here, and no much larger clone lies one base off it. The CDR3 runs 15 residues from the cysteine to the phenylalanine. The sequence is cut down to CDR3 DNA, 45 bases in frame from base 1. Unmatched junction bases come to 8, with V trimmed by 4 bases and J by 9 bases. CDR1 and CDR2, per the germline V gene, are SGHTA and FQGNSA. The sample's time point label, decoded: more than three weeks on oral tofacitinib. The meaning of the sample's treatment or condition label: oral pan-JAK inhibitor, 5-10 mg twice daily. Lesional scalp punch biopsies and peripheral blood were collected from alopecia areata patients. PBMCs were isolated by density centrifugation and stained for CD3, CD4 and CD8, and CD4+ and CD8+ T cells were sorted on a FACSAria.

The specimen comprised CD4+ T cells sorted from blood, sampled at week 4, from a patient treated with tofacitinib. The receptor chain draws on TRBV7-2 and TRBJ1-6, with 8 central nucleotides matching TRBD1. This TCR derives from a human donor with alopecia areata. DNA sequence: TGTGCCAGCAGCTCAACGACAGGGGTAGCTTCACCCCTCCACTTT. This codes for CASSSTTGVASPLHF.